The 10 T cell receptor beta chains reported below all come from one sample, sequenced in a study of cytomegalovirus exposure and HLA in healthy donors. Use of 60 Vbeta and 13 Jbeta primers characterized the PCR. Assay used: immunoSEQ multiplex PCR; TCRdb lists only in-frame clones, some missing. Seen here are around 150,000 clones, nearly 80% observed once, and the top ten hold 0.85% to 1%. The sequenced material came from PBMCs. The receptors derive from a woman aged 50 to 60 in good health and CMV-seropositive.

The gene calls are TRBV29-1 and TRBJ2-2; 7 positions agree with TRBD1. The V gene's germline CDR1 is SQVTM and CDR2 ANQGSEA. The trim removed 4 bases at V and 4 bases at J, leaving 6 bases unmatched. The CDR3 loop spans 14 amino acids. CDR3 coding DNA: TGCAGCGTTGGCGAACAGGGGATCACCGGGGAGCTGTTTTTT. Translation gives CSVGEQGITGELFF.

The gene calls are TRBV18 and TRBJ1-1; D remains ambiguous. The germline CDR1 and CDR2 sequences are KGHSH and LQKENI. The CDR3 is 14 amino acids. The ends were cut back, 3 bases at V and 4 bases at J, with 12 bases in the middle. The CDR3 nucleotides read TGTGCCAGCTCACCTACGAGAGGAAGCACTGAAGCTTTCTTT. Translating gives CASSPTRGSTEAFF.

The chain uses TRBV5-1 and TRBJ2-2; D is unresolved. The germline V gene encodes CDR1 SGHRS and CDR2 YFSETQ. Between the trimmed V and J ends, which lost 4 bases and 1 base, there was a span of 11 bases. The CDR3 is 15 residues long. CDR3 region: CASSLSFKNTGELFF. CDR3 DNA: TGCGCCAGCAGCCTATCCTTTAAGAACACCGGGGAGCTGTTTTTT.

The chain combines TRBV4-1 with TRBJ2-7; D gene unclear. The germline CDR1 and CDR2 sequences are MGHRA and YSYEKL. This CDR3 is built from 13 residues. Trimming pared 2 bases from V and 0 bases from J, leaving 5 bases between. The CDR3 DNA reads as TGCGCCAGCAGCCAATCCTTCTCCTACGAGCAGTACTTC. Translated, it gives CASSQSFSYEQYF.

This chain connects TRBV10-3 to TRBJ1-6, with TRBD1 matching over 8 bases. Germline-derived CDR1 and CDR2 are ENHRY and SYGVKD. Germline trimming cut 10 bases from V and 11 bases from J; bases unmatched to any gene: 4. The CDR3 is 11 residues long. CDR3 residues: CATRQGTPLHF. As DNA, the CDR3 is TGTGCCACACGACAGGGGACACCCCTCCACTTT.

Here the CDR3 reads CASRPAGGRSEQYF. The DNA for the CDR3 is TGTGCCAGCAGACCCGCGGGCGGCCGCTCCGAGCAGTACTTC. The rearrangement joins TRBV5-4 to TRBJ2-7, with D perhaps TRBD2 (5 bases). Deletions cut 5 bases from V and 6 bases from J, with 18 bases between. Germline V gene data show CDR1 as SGHNT and CDR2 as YYREEE (reference sequence). This CDR3 has 14 residues.

The chain recombines TRBV28 with TRBJ1-1; 9 bases are a match to TRBD1. The CDR3 has 14 residues. With V trimmed by 4 bases and J by 3 bases, 3 bases remained unmatched. The V gene's germline CDR1 is MDHEN and CDR2 SYDVKM. The CDR3 region has the DNA TGTGCCAGCAGTTCCGGGACAGGGCACACTGAAGCTTTCTTT. This translates into CASSSGTGHTEAFF.

The rearrangement uses TRBV18 and TRBJ1-1, with 8 nucleotides matching TRBD1. The CDR3 runs to 14 residues. V lost 1 base, J lost 5 bases, and 3 bases stayed unmatched. The germline CDR1 and CDR2 sequences are KGHSH and LQKENI. In DNA form, the CDR3 reads TGTGCCAGCTCACCACGACAGGGGTGGACTGAAGCTTTCTTT. This gives the protein CASSPRQGWTEAFF.

The V call is TRBV18, the J call TRBJ2-7, with D maybe TRBD2 (6 bases). CDR3 size: 15 residues. Germline V gene lookup returns CDR1 KGHSH and CDR2 LQKENI. Trimming stripped 4 bases from V and 1 base from J, with 14 bases between. The CDR3 DNA reads TGTGCCAGCTCACTTACCGGGAGCCCGTCCTACGAGCAGTACTTC. Its protein is CASSLTGSPSYEQYF.

This chain connects TRBV10-3 to TRBJ2-3, with TRBD1 matching 8 bases. Germline CDR1 and CDR2: ENHRY and SYGVKD. The J segment lost 6 bases and the V segment lost 5 bases, leaving 4 bases of the junction unmatched. The CDR3 spans 13 residues. DNA of the CDR3: TGTGCCATCAGTCGAACAGGGGGGGATACGCAGTATTTT. Its protein is CAISRTGGDTQYF.